In this sample, the clone carrying this T cell receptor beta chain turned up a few times. Its specificity is not known. This sample was included in a study of cytomegalovirus exposure and HLA in healthy donors. Germline V gene sequence: CDR1 MNHEY, CDR2 SMNVEV (reference sequence). V was pared by 3 bases and J by 4 bases, with 12 bases between. The CDR3 consists of 14 residues. The PCR made use of 60 Vbeta and 13 Jbeta primers. Data came from immunoSEQ multiplex PCR; TCRdb stores just in-frame clones and leaves some out. The sample includes over 130,000 clones, 75% to 85% of them seen just once. Unrecorded immune exposures were likely, despite nominal health at sampling. General study points: The authors later linked a missense DCLRE1C variant to TCR beta V- and J-gene trimming. Presence/absence analyses supposed approximately even sequencing depth among donors.

This chain connects TRBV27 to TRBJ1-1; no firm D call. The TCR was taken from a human donor in good health. Material for sequencing was PBMCs. The CDR3 loop reads CASSFSSSATEAFF. Here the CDR3 DNA reads TGTGCCAGCAGTTTCTCCTCGAGTGCCACTGAAGCTTTCTTT.